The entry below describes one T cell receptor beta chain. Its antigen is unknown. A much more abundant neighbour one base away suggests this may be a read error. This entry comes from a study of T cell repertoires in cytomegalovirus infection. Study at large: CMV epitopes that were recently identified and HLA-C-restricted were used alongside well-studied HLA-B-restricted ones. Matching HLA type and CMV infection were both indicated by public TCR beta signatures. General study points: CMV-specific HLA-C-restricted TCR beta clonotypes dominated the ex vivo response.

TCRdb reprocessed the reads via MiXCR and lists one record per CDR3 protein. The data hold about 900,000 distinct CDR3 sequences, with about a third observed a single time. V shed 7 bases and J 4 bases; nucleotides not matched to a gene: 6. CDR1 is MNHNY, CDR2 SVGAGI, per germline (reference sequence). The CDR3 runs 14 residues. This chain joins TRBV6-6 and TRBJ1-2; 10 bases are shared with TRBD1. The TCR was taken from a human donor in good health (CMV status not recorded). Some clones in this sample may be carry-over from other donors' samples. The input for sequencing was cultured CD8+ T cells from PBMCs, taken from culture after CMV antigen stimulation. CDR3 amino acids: CASIPGQGVYGYTF. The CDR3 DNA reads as TGTGCCAGCATCCCCGGACAGGGGGTCTATGGCTACACCTTC.